The 3 T cell receptor beta chains reported below all come from one sample, sequenced in a study of blood T cells in healthy people across ages (dated by TCRdb to between 2015 and 2017). The library relied on 5' RACE. Data came from an Illumina HiSeq 2500. The second PCR ran for about 6 to 12 cycles and used a J-beta primer mix along with a sample-barcoded 5' primer. TCRdb took the public reads, trimmed them with fastp at Q25, ran MiXCR for clone calling and kept in-frame beta chains. Rows merge per CDR3 protein into single entries with the most common DNA and genes. The table for this sample lists 890,000 or so distinct CDR3 sequences; approximately 65% of them were counted only once. Clones ranked in the top ten supply 28% of the sample. Sequencing input: blood. Every receptor here comes from a man younger than 40 in good health.

V gene TRBV29-1 combines with J gene TRBJ2-7, with 7 bases fitting TRBD1. J gave up 2 bases and V 5 bases, and 6 bases lay outside the gene matches. The CDR3 is 13 residues long. Per the germline V gene, CDR1 is SQVTM and CDR2 is ANQGSEA. The CDR3 DNA follows: TGCAGCGTTTTCAGGACAGGCGCCTACGAGCAGTACTTC. This translates into CSVFRTGAYEQYF.

CDR3 amino acids: CSAREVYEQYF. CDR3 coding DNA: TGCAGTGCTAGAGAAGTCTACGAGCAGTACTTC. The chain has TRBV20-1 and TRBJ2-7; the D is unclear. Trimming shortened V by 0 bases and J by 3 bases, and 3 bases separated the two germline ends. This CDR3 spans 11 amino acids. The germline CDR1 and CDR2 sequences are DFQATT and SNEGSKA (reference sequence).

This clonotype was observed a few times. The CDR3 spells CASSFRPPLSGANVLTF. The CDR3 DNA reads as TGTGCCAGCAGCTTTCGTCCCCCGCTCTCTGGGGCCAACGTCCTGACTTTC. The chain combines TRBV11-1 with TRBJ2-6, with D hard to call. V dropped 3 bases and J dropped 0 bases, with 12 bases sitting between them. The CDR3 extends over 17 amino acids. The germline V gene encodes CDR1 SGHAT and CDR2 FQDESV (reference sequence).